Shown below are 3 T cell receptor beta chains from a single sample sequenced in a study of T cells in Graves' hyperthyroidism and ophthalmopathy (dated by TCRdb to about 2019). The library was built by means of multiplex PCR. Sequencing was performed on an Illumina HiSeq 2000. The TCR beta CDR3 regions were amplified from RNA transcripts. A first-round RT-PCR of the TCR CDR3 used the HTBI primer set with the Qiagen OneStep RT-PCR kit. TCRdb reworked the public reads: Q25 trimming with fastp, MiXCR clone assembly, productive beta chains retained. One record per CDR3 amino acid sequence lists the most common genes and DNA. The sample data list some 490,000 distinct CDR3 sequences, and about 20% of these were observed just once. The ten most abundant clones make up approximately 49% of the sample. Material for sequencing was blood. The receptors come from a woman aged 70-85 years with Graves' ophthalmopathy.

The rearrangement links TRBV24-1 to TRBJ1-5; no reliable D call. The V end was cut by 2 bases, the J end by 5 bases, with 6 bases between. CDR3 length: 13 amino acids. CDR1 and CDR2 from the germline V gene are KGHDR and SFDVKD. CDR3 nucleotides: TGTGCCACCAGTGATTACTTAGATCAGCCCCAGCATTTT. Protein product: CATSDYLDQPQHF.

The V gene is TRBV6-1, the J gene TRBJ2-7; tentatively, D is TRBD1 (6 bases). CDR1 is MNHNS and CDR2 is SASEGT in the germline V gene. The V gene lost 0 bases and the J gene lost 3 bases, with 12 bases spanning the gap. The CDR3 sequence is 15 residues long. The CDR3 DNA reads TGTGCCAGCAGTGAAGCCCACAGGGTGGGCTACGAGCAGTACTTC. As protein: CASSEAHRVGYEQYF.

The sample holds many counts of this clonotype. For the CDR3, the DNA is TGTGCCAGCACCCGTTCAGGGTTCAATCAGCCCCAGCATTTT. Translation: CASTRSGFNQPQHF. The V call is TRBV12-3 or TRBV12-4, the J call TRBJ1-5; D might be TRBD1 (5 bases). The CDR3 is 14 residues long. V was pared by 7 bases and J by 3 bases, with 13 bases between.